The 30 T cell receptor beta chains in this list originate from one sample, sequenced in a study of blood T cells in healthy people across ages. A second PCR of 7 to 11 cycles used a sample-barcoded 5' primer and a J-beta primer mix. TCRdb analysed the 5' RACE reads with MiXCR anew, one entry per CDR3 protein. The data hold 800,000 to 1,300,000 distinct CDR3 sequences, with under 30% observed a single time. This sample also belongs to another study, concerning T cells of mothers and their children.

Specimen: blood. These receptors all come from a girl aged 2-9 years in good health.

The gene calls are TRBV29-1 and TRBJ1-1; D uncertain. Trimming pared 3 bases from V and 0 bases from J, leaving 8 bases between. This CDR3 is 13 amino acids long. The germline CDR1 and CDR2 sequences are SQVTM and ANQGSEA. CDR3 DNA: TGCAGCGTTGAGCCCCGGATGAACACTGAAGCTTTCTTT. It specifies CSVEPRMNTEAFF.

The V gene is TRBV28, the J gene TRBJ2-5; 8 bases line up with TRBD1. TRBJ2-7 explains the end of the DNA better; the J call may be wrong. In germline, CDR1 is MDHEN, CDR2 SYDVKM. This CDR3 is 15 amino acids long. CDR3: CASTSPGQGGYEQYF. In DNA, the CDR3 is TGTGCCAGCACCTCACCCGGACAGGGAGGCTACGAGCAGTACTTC.

V is TRBV20-1 and J is TRBJ2-3; D is undetermined. Trimming cost V 4 bases and J 0 bases, with 5 bases left between them. This CDR3 is 12 amino acids long. Germline CDR1 DFQATT, CDR2 SNEGSKA (reference sequence). This CDR3 is CSATESTDTQYF. The CDR3 coding sequence is TGCAGTGCTACCGAGAGCACAGATACGCAGTATTTT.

This chain uses TRBV29-1 with TRBJ1-3; unclear D gene. The germline gives CDR1 SQVTM, CDR2 ANQGSEA. CDR3 size: 14 residues. Trimming stripped 2 bases from V and 2 bases from J, with 10 bases between. The CDR3 loop is CSVESGITGNTIYF. DNA for the CDR3: TGCAGCGTTGAATCGGGGATCACTGGAAACACCATATATTTT.

The sample holds a few counts of this clonotype. This sequence joins TRBV29-1 and TRBJ1-2; D ambiguous. Germline V gene sequence: CDR1 SQVTM, CDR2 ANQGSEA. The CDR3 consists of 11 residues. Trimming took off 4 bases at V and 8 bases at J, with 11 bases between the two ends. CDR3 nucleotide sequence: TGCAGCGTTGGAGGTGTCAGCGGCTACACCTTC. Protein product: CSVGGVSGYTF.

This clonotype has only a few counts. The CDR3 DNA is TGCGCCAGCAGCCAGGACAGGGAAGATGGCTACACCTTC. It translates to CASSQDREDGYTF. The chain employs TRBV4-3 and TRBJ1-2; TRBD1 aligns across 8 bases. The CDR3 has 13 amino acids. Trimming removed 3 bases from V and 6 bases from J; junction bases left unmatched: 3. Germline loops: CDR1 LGHNA, CDR2 YSLEER.

This clonotype was counted between two and nine times. The rearrangement joins TRBV27 to TRBJ1-4; D remains unclear. From germline, CDR1 is MNHEY and CDR2 SMNVEV (reference sequence). Trimming took 3 bases from V and 8 from J, leaving 10 bases between them. There are 13 residues in the CDR3. CDR3 coding DNA: TGTGCCAGCAGTTTTGGGGAAAGGGAAAAACTGTTTTTT. As protein: CASSFGEREKLFF. The full variable domain, in which reference TRBV27 and TRBJ1-4 provide the parts outside the CDR3, is EAQVTQNPRYLITVTGKKLTVTCSQNMNHEYMSWYRQDPGLGLRQIYYSMNVEVTDKGDVPEGYKVSRKEKRNFPLILESPSPNQTSLYFCASSFGEREKLFFGSGTQLSVL.

This clonotype has only a few counts. The J gene is TRBJ2-1, the V gene TRBV28; maybe TRBD2 (6 bases). The CDR3 has 16 residues. The germline gives CDR1 MDHEN, CDR2 SYDVKM. The germline V and J ends were trimmed by 5 bases and 4 bases, with 18 bases remaining between them. CDR3 region: CASSRFSGLGYNEQFF. In DNA, the CDR3 is TGTGCCAGCAGTCGCTTTAGCGGCTTGGGATACAATGAGCAGTTCTTC.

The chain employs TRBV5-6 and TRBJ2-5, with TRBD2 as a possible D gene (6 bases). The CDR3 covers 16 residues. CDR1 SGHDT and CDR2 YYEEEE come from the germline V gene. V lost 0 bases and J lost 1, with 13 bases in between. The CDR3, as DNA: TGTGCCAGCAGCTTGGTTCAGGGACTGCCCCAAGAGACCCAGTACTTC. Protein product: CASSLVQGLPQETQYF.

The rearrangement uses TRBV12-3 or TRBV12-4 and TRBJ2-7; TRBD1 is a possible D gene (6 bases). V shed 5 bases and J shed 2 bases, with 10 bases lying between them. CDR3 size: 13 residues. CDR3 DNA sequence: TGTGCCAGCAGTCACGGGACACCCTACGAGCAGTACTTC. It is translated as CASSHGTPYEQYF.

This clonotype has more than one count but fewer than ten. The rearrangement uses TRBV18 and TRBJ1-5; 7 nucleotides line up with TRBD1. Trimming at V came to 6 bases and at J to 5 bases, leaving 7 bases not matched to a gene. In germline, CDR1 is KGHSH, CDR2 LQKENI. CDR3 length: 14 amino acids. The CDR3 region is CASSQRQGDQPQHF. The CDR3, as DNA: TGTGCCAGCTCCCAAAGACAGGGTGATCAGCCCCAGCATTTT.

In its sample, this clonotype was seen many times. The gene calls are TRBV20-1 and TRBJ2-5; 10 bases are shared with TRBD1. The CDR3 is made up of 14 amino acids. The J segment lost 5 bases and the V segment lost 3 bases, leaving 6 bases of the junction unmatched. The germline V gene has CDR1 DFQATT and CDR2 SNEGSKA (reference sequence). The CDR3 nucleotides are TGCAGTGCTAGCCCGGGACAGGGGTACGAGACCCAGTACTTC. As protein: CSASPGQGYETQYF.

This CDR3 reads CASSDTQGTEAFF. The CDR3 nucleotides are TGTGCCAGCAGCGACACCCAGGGAACTGAAGCTTTCTTT. The chain has TRBV12-3 or TRBV12-4 and TRBJ1-1; tentative D call: TRBD1 (5 bases). There are 13 residues in the CDR3. The V end was cut by 6 bases, the J end by 5 bases, with 13 bases between.

The chain uses TRBV12-3 or TRBV12-4 and TRBJ1-4; D gene unclear. The CDR3 length is 14 residues. Deletions cut 3 bases from V and 6 bases from J, with 11 bases between. CDR3 DNA sequence: TGTGCCAGCAGTTTCTGGGATGGGGATGAAAAACTGTTTTTT. Protein product: CASSFWDGDEKLFF.

This clonotype showed up just a few times. The gene calls are TRBV5-1 and TRBJ2-7; 13 nucleotides line up with TRBD2. The germline gives CDR1 SGHRS, CDR2 YFSETQ. The CDR3 extends over 16 amino acids. The ends lost 3 bases at V and 3 bases at J; junction bases unmatched: 6. The CDR3 DNA is TGCGCCAGCAGCTCCGGACTAGCGGGGGACTACTACGAGCAGTACTTC. It specifies CASSSGLAGDYYEQYF.

The chain is built from TRBV7-2 and TRBJ1-2; 8 nucleotides agree with TRBD1. CDR3 size: 14 residues. The J segment lost 8 bases and the V segment lost 4 bases, leaving 9 bases of the junction unmatched. CDR1 and CDR2 from the germline V gene are SGHTA and FQGNSA. CDR3 in amino acids: CASSSIRGPQGYTF. The CDR3 DNA sequence: TGTGCCAGCAGCTCAATCAGGGGGCCGCAAGGCTACACCTTC.

This clonotype was seen a handful of times. The CDR3 sequence is CASSIGDYRSDTQYF. Written as DNA, the CDR3 is TGTGCCAGTAGTATAGGGGACTACCGTTCTGATACGCAGTATTTT. V usage is TRBV19 and J usage is TRBJ2-3, with TRBD2 matching over 7 bases. Losses at the gene ends were 1 base for V and 6 bases for J; bases not matched to a gene: 7. Germline V gives CDR1 LNHDA, CDR2 SQIVND (reference sequence). The CDR3 has 15 residues.

This chain links TRBV6-6 with TRBJ2-3; D is undetermined. Germline values: CDR1 MNHNY, CDR2 SVGAGI (reference sequence). The V gene lost 5 bases and the J gene lost 0 bases, with 12 bases spanning the gap. The CDR3 has 15 residues. CDR3 coding DNA: TGTGCCAGCAGTCAATCTACCCCTAGCACAGATACGCAGTATTTT. It codes for CASSQSTPSTDTQYF.

Comment on this clonotype: An end of the junction does not agree with germline; a read error may underlie this. The CDR3 is CASSFRQGWETQYF. For the CDR3, the DNA is TGTGCCAGCAGCTTCCGACAGGGGTGGGAGACTCAGTACTTC. V and J are TRBV7-9 and TRBJ2-5, with 8 bases fitting TRBD1. The CDR3 is 14 residues long. Germline V gene data show CDR1 as SEHNR and CDR2 as FQNEAQ (reference sequence).

The V call is TRBV28, the J call TRBJ2-7, with D perhaps matching TRBD1 (6 bases). In germline, CDR1 is MDHEN, CDR2 SYDVKM. V lost 7 bases and J lost 1, with 11 bases in between. The CDR3 has 13 amino acids. The CDR3 bases are TGTGCCAGCACCCCCGGACAGTCCTACGAGCAGTACTTC. Its translation: CASTPGQSYEQYF. Full variable domain (outside the CDR3, taken from reference TRBV28 and TRBJ2-7): DVKVTQSSRYLVKRTGEKVFLECVQDMDHENMFWYRQDPGLGLRLIYFSYDVKMKEKGDIPEGYSVSREKKERFSLILESASTNQTSMYLCASTPGQSYEQYFGPGTRLTVT.

This clonotype was detected a few times. J is TRBJ1-1 and V is TRBV12-3 or TRBV12-4; 8 nucleotides line up with TRBD1. This CDR3 has 14 residues. Germline trimming cut 8 bases from V and 4 bases from J; bases unmatched to any gene: 9. In nucleotides, the CDR3 is TGTGCCAGCCTCCCCAGGGGGCCGTCCACTGAAGCTTTCTTT. Amino acid sequence: CASLPRGPSTEAFF.

The chain has TRBV19 and TRBJ2-1; 7 bases align to TRBD1. CDR3 length: 14 amino acids. CDR1 is LNHDA, CDR2 SQIVND, per germline (reference sequence). Trimming at V came to 4 bases and at J to 1 base, leaving 1 base not matched to a gene. This chain's CDR3 is CASSTQGSYNEQFF. CDR3 nucleotide sequence: TGTGCCAGTAGTACACAGGGGTCCTACAATGAGCAGTTCTTC.

In its sample, this clonotype was seen a few times. This sequence joins TRBV2 and TRBJ2-6; 7 bases line up with TRBD1. This CDR3 is built from 16 residues. The germline gives CDR1 SNHLY, CDR2 FYNNEI. After removal of 7 bases from V and 0 bases from J, the junction contained 6 bases not matched to a gene. The CDR3 sequence: CASNRQGSSGANVLTF. CDR3 nucleotides: TGTGCCAGCAATCGACAGGGTAGCTCTGGGGCCAACGTCCTGACTTTC. Full variable domain (outside the CDR3, taken from reference TRBV2 and TRBJ2-6): EPEVTQTPSHQVTQMGQEVILRCVPISNHLYFYWYRQILGQKVEFLVSFYNNEISEKSEIFDDQFSVERPDGSNFTLKIRSTKLEDSAMYFCASNRQGSSGANVLTFGAGSRLTVL.

The rearrangement links TRBV7-9 to TRBJ1-2; D is unclear. The CDR3 is made up of 13 amino acids. CDR1 is SEHNR, CDR2 FQNEAQ, per germline (reference sequence). The V gene lost 5 bases and the J gene lost 8 bases, with 15 bases spanning the gap. CDR3 sequence (DNA): TGTGCCAGCAGCCCCGGGTGGGCAGAGGGCTACACCTTC. Translating gives CASSPGWAEGYTF.

This clonotype was counted a few times. The V call is TRBV20-1, the J call TRBJ1-5; 10 nucleotides match TRBD1. This CDR3 spans 13 amino acids. Germline CDR1 and CDR2: DFQATT and SNEGSKA (reference sequence). Germline trimming cut 3 bases from V and 6 bases from J; bases unmatched to any gene: 2. CDR3 DNA: TGCAGTGCTAGTTGGGACAGGGGTCAGCCCCAGCATTTT. Protein product: CSASWDRGQPQHF.

This clonotype came up many times. This sequence joins TRBV7-2 and TRBJ2-5; TRBD1 matches 7 bases. Germline V gene lookup returns CDR1 SGHTA and CDR2 FQGNSA. The CDR3 loop spans 12 amino acids. V gave up 4 bases and J gave up 5 bases; unmatched junction bases: 1. CDR3 nucleotide sequence: TGTGCCAGCAGCTCGACAGGGGAGACCCAGTACTTC. As protein: CASSSTGETQYF. Based on the CDR3 plus reference TRBV7-2 and TRBJ2-5, the full variable domain is GAGVSQSPSNKVTEKGKDVELRCDPISGHTALYWYRQSLGQGLEFLIYFQGNSAPDKSGLPSDRFSAERTGGSVSTLTIQRTQQEDSAVYLCASSSTGETQYFGPGTRLLVL.

The chain has TRBV3-1 and TRBJ2-4; D gene unclear. This CDR3 contains 13 residues. Per germline, CDR1 LGHDT and CDR2 YNNKEL (reference sequence). V was cut by 4 bases and J by 4 bases, with 8 bases left in between. The CDR3, as DNA: TGTGCCAGCAGCCTCCTCAGAAAAAACATTCAGTACTTC. Its translation: CASSLLRKNIQYF. Complete variable domain (other parts from reference TRBV3-1 and TRBJ2-4): DTAVSQTPKYLVTQMGNDKSIKCEQNLGHDTMYWYKQDSKKFLKIMFSYNNKELIINETVPNRFSPKSPDKAHLNLHINSLELGDSAVYFCASSLLRKNIQYFGAGTRLSVL.

V gene TRBV19 combines with J gene TRBJ1-2; TRBD1 aligns across 9 bases. J lost 6 bases, V lost 4 bases, and 3 bases had no gene match. This CDR3 spans 13 amino acids. Germline V gives CDR1 LNHDA, CDR2 SQIVND (reference sequence). The CDR3 region is CASSTWTGDGYTF. CDR3 DNA: TGTGCCAGTAGTACCTGGACAGGGGATGGCTACACCTTC.

This clonotype was picked up a small number of times. This rearrangement joins TRBV12-3 or TRBV12-4 to TRBJ1-1; D uncertain. Trimming cost V 5 bases and J 5 bases, with 12 bases left between them. CDR3 size: 13 residues. CDR3 residues: CASSGPPGTEAFF. CDR3 bases: TGTGCCAGCAGTGGGCCCCCGGGAACTGAAGCTTTCTTT.

As for this clonotype: This could be a read error, since a much larger clone is one nucleotide away. The rearrangement joins TRBV24-1 to TRBJ1-2; the D is unclear. The CDR3 is 14 amino acids. Germline V gives CDR1 KGHDR, CDR2 SFDVKD. CDR3 sequence reads: CATSDSRLIYGHTF. CDR3 nucleotides: TGTGCCACCAGTGATTCACGTTTAATATATGGCCACACCTTC.